What follows are 10 T cell receptor beta chains derived from one specimen sequenced in a study of blood T cells in healthy people across ages. A second about 6 to 11 cycle PCR used barcoded and J-beta primers. TCRdb reprocessed the 5' RACE reads via MiXCR and lists one record per CDR3 protein. Found here are about 580,000 distinct CDR3 sequences, under 55% of them singletons; the top ten hold roughly 24%. The source material was blood. The receptor source for this set is a man at least 80 years old in good health.

This clonotype has just a few counts. The J gene is TRBJ2-7, the V gene TRBV7-2, with 12 bases matching TRBD2. The germline V gene has CDR1 SGHTA and CDR2 FQGNSA. This CDR3 region has 15 residues. The V gene end was trimmed by 4 bases and the J gene end by 3 bases; junction bases not matched to a gene: 4. CDR3 protein: CASSSRTSGNYEQYF. The CDR3 coding sequence is TGTGCCAGCAGCTCCCGGACTAGCGGGAACTACGAGCAGTACTTC.

This clonotype was seen many times. The J gene is TRBJ2-1, the V gene TRBV6-6; 11 bases map to TRBD2. With 7 bases clipped from V and 3 bases from J, the junction kept 8 bases outside the gene matches. The CDR3 covers 16 residues. The germline V gene encodes CDR1 MNHNY and CDR2 SVGAGI (reference sequence). CDR3 coding DNA: TGTGCCAGCACCAAAGCTGGGACTAGCGGCTACAATGAGCAGTTCTTC. This gives the protein CASTKAGTSGYNEQFF.

This clonotype was seen a few times. The chain is built from TRBV12-3 or TRBV12-4 and TRBJ2-1; D is uncertain. Trimming stripped 4 bases from V and 8 bases from J, with 15 bases between. This CDR3 spans 14 amino acids. CDR3 coding DNA: TGTGCCAGCAGTTCCAGCGAGCCCTTAGATGAGCAGTTCTTC. Translating it yields CASSSSEPLDEQFF.

The rearrangement joins TRBV7-3 to TRBJ2-3; 11 bases match TRBD2. Germline CDR1 reads SGHTA; CDR2 reads FQGTGA. With V trimmed by 1 base and J by 1 base, 13 bases remained unmatched. The CDR3 extends over 20 amino acids. The CDR3 DNA sequence: TGTGCCAGCAGCTTAAAACCCCGAGTAGCGGGAGGGCCGCGCACAGATACGCAGTATTTT. Translation: CASSLKPRVAGGPRTDTQYF.

The V and J genes are TRBV10-2 and TRBJ1-1; 10 bases line up with TRBD1. The V gene's germline CDR1 is WSHSY and CDR2 SAAADI. This CDR3 spans 15 amino acids. Trimming cost V 6 bases and J 1 base; bases outside gene matches: 5. In DNA form, the CDR3 reads TGCGCCAGCAGGACAGGGGGCACACGGAACACTGAAGCTTTCTTT. Amino acid sequence: CASRTGGTRNTEAFF.

The sample holds one count of this clonotype. The rearrangement joins TRBV6-6 to TRBJ1-5; D may be TRBD1 (5 bases). CDR3 length: 15 residues. Germline lookup yields CDR1 MNHNY and CDR2 SVGAGI (reference sequence). Trimming took off 4 bases at V and 2 bases at J, with 12 bases between the two ends. For the CDR3, the DNA is TGTGCCAGCAGTTCCGGGGGAATCGGCAATCAGCCCCAGCATTTT. Residues: CASSSGGIGNQPQHF.

In regard to this clonotype: The junction departs from the called germline gene at one end, perhaps through a read error. V and J are TRBV7-2 and TRBJ2-5; a possible D gene is TRBD2 (5 bases). This CDR3 is built from 14 residues. The germline gives CDR1 SGHTA, CDR2 FQGNSA. The CDR3 spells CASSVARVQETQYF. Here the CDR3 DNA reads TGTGCCAGCAGCGTAGCGAGAGTTCAAGAGACCCAGTACTTC.

V is TRBV20-1 and J is TRBJ1-5, with 7 bases matching TRBD1. Germline V gene sequence: CDR1 DFQATT, CDR2 SNEGSKA (reference sequence). The length of the CDR3 is 15 residues. J was trimmed by 1 base and V by 6 bases; bases with no gene match: 9. The CDR3 region is CSAKKQGISNQPQHF. CDR3 bases: TGCAGTGCAAAAAAACAGGGGATAAGCAATCAGCCCCAGCATTTT.

The rearrangement joins TRBV6-2 or TRBV6-3 to TRBJ2-1; D gene unclear. Germline CDR1 reads MNHEY; CDR2 reads SVGEGT. The CDR3 loop spans 16 amino acids. Between the trimmed V and J ends, which lost 2 bases and 3 bases, there was a span of 14 bases. CDR3 coding DNA: TGTGCCAGCAGTTACCGGCAGTACCAAATCTACAATGAGCAGTTCTTC. It encodes CASSYRQYQIYNEQFF.

J is TRBJ2-2 and V is TRBV18; a possible D gene is TRBD1 (5 bases). V lost 1 base, J lost 1 base, and 10 bases lay in between. CDR1 is KGHSH and CDR2 is LQKENI in the germline V gene. This CDR3 has 16 amino acids. The CDR3 DNA is TGTGCCAGCTCACCACGGTCCGACAGGAACACCGGGGAGCTGTTTTTT. Its translation is CASSPRSDRNTGELFF.